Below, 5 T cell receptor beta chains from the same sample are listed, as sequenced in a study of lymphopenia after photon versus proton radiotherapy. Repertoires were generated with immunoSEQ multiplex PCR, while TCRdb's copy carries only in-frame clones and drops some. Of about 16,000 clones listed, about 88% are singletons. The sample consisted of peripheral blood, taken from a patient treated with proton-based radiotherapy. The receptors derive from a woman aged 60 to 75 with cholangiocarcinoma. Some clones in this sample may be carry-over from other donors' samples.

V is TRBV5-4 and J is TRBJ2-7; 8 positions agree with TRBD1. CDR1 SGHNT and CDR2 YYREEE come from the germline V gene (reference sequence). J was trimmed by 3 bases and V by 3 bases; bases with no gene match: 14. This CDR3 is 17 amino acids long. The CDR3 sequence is CASSSGGGGTGIYEQYF. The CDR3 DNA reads TGTGCCAGCAGCTCTGGGGGTGGAGGGACAGGAATCTACGAGCAGTACTTC.

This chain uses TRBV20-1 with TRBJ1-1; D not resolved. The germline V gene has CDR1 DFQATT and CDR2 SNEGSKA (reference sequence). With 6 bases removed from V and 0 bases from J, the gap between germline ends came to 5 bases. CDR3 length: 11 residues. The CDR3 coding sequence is TGCAGTGCCAGTATGAACACTGAAGCTTTCTTT. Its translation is CSASMNTEAFF.

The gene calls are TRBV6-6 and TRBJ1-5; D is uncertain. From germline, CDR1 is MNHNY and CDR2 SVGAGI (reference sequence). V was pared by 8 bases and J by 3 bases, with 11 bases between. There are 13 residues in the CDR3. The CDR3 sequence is CASGYTLNQPQHF. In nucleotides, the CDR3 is TGTGCCAGCGGGTATACCCTCAATCAGCCCCAGCATTTT.

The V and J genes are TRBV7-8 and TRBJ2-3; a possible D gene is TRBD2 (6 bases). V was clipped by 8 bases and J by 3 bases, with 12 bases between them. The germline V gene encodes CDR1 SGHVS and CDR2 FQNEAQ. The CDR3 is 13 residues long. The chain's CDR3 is CASSSAGTDTQYF. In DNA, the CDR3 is TGTGCCAGCTCTAGCGCGGGGACAGATACGCAGTATTTT.

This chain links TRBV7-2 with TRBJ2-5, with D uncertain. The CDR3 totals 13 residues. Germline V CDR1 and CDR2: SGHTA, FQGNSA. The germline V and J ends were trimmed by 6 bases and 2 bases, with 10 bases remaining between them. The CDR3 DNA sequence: TGTGCCAGCAGAAGATCTAATCAAGAGACCCAGTACTTC. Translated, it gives CASRRSNQETQYF.